This paragraph covers one TCR beta chain sequence. Looked up from germline, CDR1 is MDHEN and CDR2 is SYDVKM. Trimming stripped 8 bases from V and 4 bases from J, with 8 bases between. This CDR3 spans 11 amino acids. Clones were sequenced by immunoSEQ multiplex PCR, and TCRdb holds only the in-frame ones, with some missing. Among 2 million to 2.5 million clones listed, just under 95% were seen once. These data originate in a study of shared clonotypes between healthy human individuals. About the research overall: Three plates were used per donor for CD4 naive, three for CD4 memory, two for CD8 naive and one for CD8 memory.

The sequencing sample was made of naive CD4+ T cells from PBMCs. Subset indicated: CD45RA+ positively selected. This sequence joins TRBV28 and TRBJ1-2; D ambiguous. This TCR was recovered from a man between 18 and 35 years old in good health. Some clones in this sample may be carry-over from other donors' samples. DNA of the CDR3: TGTGCCAGCGGGCCCCTCTATGGCTACACCTTC. This encodes CASGPLYGYTF.